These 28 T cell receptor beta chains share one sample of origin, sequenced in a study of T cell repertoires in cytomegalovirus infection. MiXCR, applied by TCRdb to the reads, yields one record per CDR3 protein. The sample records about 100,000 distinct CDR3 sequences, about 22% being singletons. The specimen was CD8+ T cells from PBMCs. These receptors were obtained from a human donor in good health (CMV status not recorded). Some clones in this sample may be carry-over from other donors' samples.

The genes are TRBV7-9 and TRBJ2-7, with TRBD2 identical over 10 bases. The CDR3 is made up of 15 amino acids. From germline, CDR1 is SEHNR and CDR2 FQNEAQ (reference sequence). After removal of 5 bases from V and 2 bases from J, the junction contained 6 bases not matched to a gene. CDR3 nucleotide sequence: TGTGCCAGCAGCCTACTAGCGGGGACGACCTACGAGCAGTACTTC. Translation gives CASSLLAGTTYEQYF.

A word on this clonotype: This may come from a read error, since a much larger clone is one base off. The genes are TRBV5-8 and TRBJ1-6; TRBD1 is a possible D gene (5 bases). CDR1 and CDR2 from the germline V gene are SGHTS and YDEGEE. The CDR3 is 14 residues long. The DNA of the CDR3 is TGTGCCATCAGCTATTGGGACCCTAATTCACCCCTCCACTTT. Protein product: CAISYWDPNSPLHF.

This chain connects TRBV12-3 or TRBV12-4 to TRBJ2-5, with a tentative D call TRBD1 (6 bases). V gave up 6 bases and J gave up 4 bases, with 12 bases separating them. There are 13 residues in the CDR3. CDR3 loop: CASSRLRGETQYF. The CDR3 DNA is TGTGCCAGCAGCCGACTCAGGGGAGAGACCCAGTACTTC.

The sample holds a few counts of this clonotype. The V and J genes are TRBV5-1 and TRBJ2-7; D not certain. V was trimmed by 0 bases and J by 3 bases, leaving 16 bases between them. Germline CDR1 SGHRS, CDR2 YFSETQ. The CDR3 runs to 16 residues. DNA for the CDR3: TGCGCCAGCAGCTTGGTGCTTCTCCTATTAGACTACGAGCAGTACTTC. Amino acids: CASSLVLLLLDYEQYF.

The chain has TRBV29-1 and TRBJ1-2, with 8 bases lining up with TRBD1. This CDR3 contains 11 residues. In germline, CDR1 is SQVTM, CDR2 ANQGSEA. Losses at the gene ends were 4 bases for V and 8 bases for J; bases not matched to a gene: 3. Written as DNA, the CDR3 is TGCAGCGTTGGACAGGGGAAGGGCTACACCTTC. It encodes CSVGQGKGYTF.

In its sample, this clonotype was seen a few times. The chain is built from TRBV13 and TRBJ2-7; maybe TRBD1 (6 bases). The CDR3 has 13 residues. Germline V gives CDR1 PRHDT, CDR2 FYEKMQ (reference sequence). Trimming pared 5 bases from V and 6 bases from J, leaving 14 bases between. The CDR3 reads CASSPRTGSEQYF. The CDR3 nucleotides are TGTGCCAGCAGCCCCCGAACAGGGAGCGAGCAGTACTTC.

The CDR3 region is CASSPWGGGELFF. The CDR3 DNA is TGTGCCAGCAGCCCTTGGGGTGGGGGTGAGCTGTTTTTT. The chain is built from TRBV7-2 and TRBJ2-2; D is possibly TRBD1 or TRBD2 (5 bases each). The CDR3 length is 13 residues. CDR1 SGHTA and CDR2 FQGNSA come from the germline V gene. Trimming took 5 bases from V and 11 from J, leaving 15 bases between them.

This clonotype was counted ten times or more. DNA of the CDR3: TGTGCCAGCAGCTTAGACGGGAGCTCCTACAATGAGCAGTTCTTC. Translating gives CASSLDGSSYNEQFF. J is TRBJ2-1 and V is TRBV7-2; TRBD2 is a possible D gene (6 bases). The CDR3 is 15 residues long. Germline V gives CDR1 SGHTA, CDR2 FQGNSA. Trimming removed 1 base from V and 0 bases from J, with 7 bases in between.

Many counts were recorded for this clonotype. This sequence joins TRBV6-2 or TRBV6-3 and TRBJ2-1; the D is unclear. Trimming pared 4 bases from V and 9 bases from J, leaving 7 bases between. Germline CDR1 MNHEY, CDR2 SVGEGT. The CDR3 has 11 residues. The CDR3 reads CASSSPPEQFF. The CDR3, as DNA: TGTGCCAGCAGTTCCCCACCTGAGCAGTTCTTC.

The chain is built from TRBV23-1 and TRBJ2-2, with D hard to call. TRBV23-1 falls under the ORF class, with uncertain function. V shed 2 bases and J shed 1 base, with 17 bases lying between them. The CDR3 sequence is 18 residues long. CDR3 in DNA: TGCGCCAGCAGTCAACCAACCGCCGGACGGAGGAACACCGGGGAGCTGTTTTTT. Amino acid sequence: CASSQPTAGRRNTGELFF.

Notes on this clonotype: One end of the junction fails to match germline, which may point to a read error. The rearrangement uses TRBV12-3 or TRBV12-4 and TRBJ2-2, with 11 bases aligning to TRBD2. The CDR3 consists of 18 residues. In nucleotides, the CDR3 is TGTGCCAGCAGTTCCACCGGGACTAGCGGAGACCACACCGGGGAGCCGTTTTTT. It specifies CASSSTGTSGDHTGEPFF.

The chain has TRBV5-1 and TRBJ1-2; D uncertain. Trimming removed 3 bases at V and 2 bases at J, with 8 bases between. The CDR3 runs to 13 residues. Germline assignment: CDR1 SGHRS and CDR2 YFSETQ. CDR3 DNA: TGCGCCAGCAGCTCCTCACTCAACTATGGCTACACCTTC. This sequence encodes CASSSSLNYGYTF.

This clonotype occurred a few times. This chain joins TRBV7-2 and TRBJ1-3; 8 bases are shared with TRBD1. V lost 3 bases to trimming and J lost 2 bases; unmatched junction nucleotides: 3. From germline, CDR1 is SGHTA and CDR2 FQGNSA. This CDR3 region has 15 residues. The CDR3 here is CASSFTQGAGNTIYF. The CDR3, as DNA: TGTGCCAGCAGCTTTACACAGGGGGCTGGAAACACCATATATTTT.

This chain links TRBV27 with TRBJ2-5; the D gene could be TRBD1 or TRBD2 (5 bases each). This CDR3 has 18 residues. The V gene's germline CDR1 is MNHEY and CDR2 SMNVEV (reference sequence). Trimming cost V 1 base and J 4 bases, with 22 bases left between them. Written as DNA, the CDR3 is TGTGCCAGCAGTTTATATTGGCGGACCACCGAGGGACGAGAGACCCAGTACTTC. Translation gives CASSLYWRTTEGRETQYF.

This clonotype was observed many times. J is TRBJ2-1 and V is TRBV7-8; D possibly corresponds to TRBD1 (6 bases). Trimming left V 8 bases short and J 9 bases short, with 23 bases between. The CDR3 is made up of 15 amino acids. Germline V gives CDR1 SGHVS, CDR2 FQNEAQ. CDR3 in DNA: TGTGCCAGCCAAGCGGAGGACAGCGCCAGGTCTGAGCAGTTCTTC. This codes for CASQAEDSARSEQFF.

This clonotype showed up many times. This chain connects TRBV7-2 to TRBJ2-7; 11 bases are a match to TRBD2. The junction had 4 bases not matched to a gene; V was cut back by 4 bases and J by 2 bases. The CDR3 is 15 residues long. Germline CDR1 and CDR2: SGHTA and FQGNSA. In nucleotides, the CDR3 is TGTGCCAGCAGCTGGGGACTAGCGGCGACCTACGAGCAGTACTTC. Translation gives CASSWGLAATYEQYF. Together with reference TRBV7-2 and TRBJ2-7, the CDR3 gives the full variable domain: GAGVSQSPSNKVTEKGKDVELRCDPISGHTALYWYRQSLGQGLEFLIYFQGNSAPDKSGLPSDRFSAERTGGSVSTLTIQRTQQEDSAVYLCASSWGLAATYEQYFGPGTRLTVT.

This CDR3 reads CATSETGGSNQPQHF. The CDR3 nucleotides read TGTGCCACCAGTGAAACAGGGGGAAGCAATCAGCCCCAGCATTTT. This rearrangement joins TRBV24-1 to TRBJ1-5; TRBD1 aligns across 8 bases. This CDR3 contains 15 residues. The V segment lost 4 bases and the J segment 1 base; nucleotides outside the gene matches: 2. Per germline, CDR1 KGHDR and CDR2 SFDVKD.

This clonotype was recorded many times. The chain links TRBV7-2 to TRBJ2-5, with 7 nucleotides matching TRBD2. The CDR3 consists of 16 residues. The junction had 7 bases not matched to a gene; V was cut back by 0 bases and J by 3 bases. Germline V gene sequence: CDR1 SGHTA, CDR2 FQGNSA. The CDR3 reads CASSLAGGMLEETQYF. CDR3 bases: TGTGCCAGCAGCTTAGCGGGAGGGATGTTGGAAGAGACCCAGTACTTC.

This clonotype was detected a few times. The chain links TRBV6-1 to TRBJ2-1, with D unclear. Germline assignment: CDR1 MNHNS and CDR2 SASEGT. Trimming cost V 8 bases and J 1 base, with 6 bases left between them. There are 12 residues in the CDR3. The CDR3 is CASLGSYNEQFF. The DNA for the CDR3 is TGTGCCAGCTTAGGGTCCTACAATGAGCAGTTCTTC.

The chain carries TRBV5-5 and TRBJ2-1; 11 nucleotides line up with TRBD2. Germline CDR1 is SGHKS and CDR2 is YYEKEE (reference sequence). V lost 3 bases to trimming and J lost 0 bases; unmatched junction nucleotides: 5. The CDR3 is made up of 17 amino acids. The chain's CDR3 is CASSSLAGGSSYNEQFF. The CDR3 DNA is TGTGCCAGCAGCTCCTTAGCGGGGGGGAGCTCCTACAATGAGCAGTTCTTC.

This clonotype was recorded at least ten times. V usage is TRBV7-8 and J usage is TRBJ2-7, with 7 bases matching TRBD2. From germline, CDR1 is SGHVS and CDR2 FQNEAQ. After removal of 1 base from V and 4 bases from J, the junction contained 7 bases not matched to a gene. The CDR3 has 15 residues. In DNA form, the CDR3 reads TGTGCCAGCAGCTTAGAGCTAGCGGAGATGTACGAGCAGTACTTC. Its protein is CASSLELAEMYEQYF.

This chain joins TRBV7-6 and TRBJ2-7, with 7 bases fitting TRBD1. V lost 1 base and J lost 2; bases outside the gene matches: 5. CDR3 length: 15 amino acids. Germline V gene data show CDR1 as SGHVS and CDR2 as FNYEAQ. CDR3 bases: TGTGCCAGCAGCTTAGTCAGGGGGAGAGCCTACGAGCAGTACTTC. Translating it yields CASSLVRGRAYEQYF.

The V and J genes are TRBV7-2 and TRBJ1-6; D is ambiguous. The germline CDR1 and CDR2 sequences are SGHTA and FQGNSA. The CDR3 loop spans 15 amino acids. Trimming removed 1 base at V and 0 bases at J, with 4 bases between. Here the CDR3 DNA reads TGTGCCAGCAGCTTAGAAAGCTCCTATAATTCACCCCTCCACTTT. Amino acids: CASSLESSYNSPLHF.

The CDR3 sequence: CASSKDRGLHF. The CDR3 nucleotides read TGTGCCAGCAGCAAAGACCGGGGGCTCCACTTT. The genes are TRBV9 and TRBJ1-6, with a weak D call TRBD1 (5 bases). Trimming cost V 4 bases and J 16 bases, with 12 bases left between them. Looked up from germline, CDR1 is SGDLS and CDR2 is YYNGEE. The CDR3 consists of 11 residues.

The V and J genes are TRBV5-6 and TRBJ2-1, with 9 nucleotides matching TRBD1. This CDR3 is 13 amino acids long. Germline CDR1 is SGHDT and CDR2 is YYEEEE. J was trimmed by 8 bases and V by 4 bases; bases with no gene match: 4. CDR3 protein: CASSAGQGHEQFF. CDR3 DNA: TGTGCCAGCAGCGCGGGACAGGGCCATGAGCAGTTCTTC. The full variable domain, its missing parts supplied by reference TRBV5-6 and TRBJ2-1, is DAGVTQSPTHLIKTRGQQVTLRCSPKSGHDTVSWYQQALGQGPQFIFQYYEEEERQRGNFPDRFSGHQFPNYSSELNVNALLLGDSALYLCASSAGQGHEQFFGPGTRLTVL.

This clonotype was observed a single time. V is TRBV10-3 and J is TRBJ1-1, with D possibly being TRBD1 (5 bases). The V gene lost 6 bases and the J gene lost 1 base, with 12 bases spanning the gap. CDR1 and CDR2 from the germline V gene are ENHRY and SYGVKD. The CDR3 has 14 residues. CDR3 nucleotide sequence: TGTGCCATCAGATGGGACGGGTCGAACACTGAAGCTTTCTTT. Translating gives CAIRWDGSNTEAFF.

CDR3: CASSQDRSSSGLEQYF. In DNA form, the CDR3 reads TGTGCCAGCAGCCAAGATCGGTCGTCTAGCGGACTGGAGCAGTACTTC. This rearrangement joins TRBV3-1 to TRBJ2-7; TRBD2 matches at 7 bases. J lost 7 bases, V lost 0 bases, and 12 bases had no gene match. In germline, CDR1 is LGHDT, CDR2 YNNKEL (reference sequence). The CDR3 is 16 amino acids.

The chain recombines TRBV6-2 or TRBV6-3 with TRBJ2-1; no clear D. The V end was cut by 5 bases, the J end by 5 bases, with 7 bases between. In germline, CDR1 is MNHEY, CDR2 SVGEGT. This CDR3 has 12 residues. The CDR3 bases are TGTGCCAGCAGTCCCCTTGACAATGAGCAGTTCTTC. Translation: CASSPLDNEQFF.